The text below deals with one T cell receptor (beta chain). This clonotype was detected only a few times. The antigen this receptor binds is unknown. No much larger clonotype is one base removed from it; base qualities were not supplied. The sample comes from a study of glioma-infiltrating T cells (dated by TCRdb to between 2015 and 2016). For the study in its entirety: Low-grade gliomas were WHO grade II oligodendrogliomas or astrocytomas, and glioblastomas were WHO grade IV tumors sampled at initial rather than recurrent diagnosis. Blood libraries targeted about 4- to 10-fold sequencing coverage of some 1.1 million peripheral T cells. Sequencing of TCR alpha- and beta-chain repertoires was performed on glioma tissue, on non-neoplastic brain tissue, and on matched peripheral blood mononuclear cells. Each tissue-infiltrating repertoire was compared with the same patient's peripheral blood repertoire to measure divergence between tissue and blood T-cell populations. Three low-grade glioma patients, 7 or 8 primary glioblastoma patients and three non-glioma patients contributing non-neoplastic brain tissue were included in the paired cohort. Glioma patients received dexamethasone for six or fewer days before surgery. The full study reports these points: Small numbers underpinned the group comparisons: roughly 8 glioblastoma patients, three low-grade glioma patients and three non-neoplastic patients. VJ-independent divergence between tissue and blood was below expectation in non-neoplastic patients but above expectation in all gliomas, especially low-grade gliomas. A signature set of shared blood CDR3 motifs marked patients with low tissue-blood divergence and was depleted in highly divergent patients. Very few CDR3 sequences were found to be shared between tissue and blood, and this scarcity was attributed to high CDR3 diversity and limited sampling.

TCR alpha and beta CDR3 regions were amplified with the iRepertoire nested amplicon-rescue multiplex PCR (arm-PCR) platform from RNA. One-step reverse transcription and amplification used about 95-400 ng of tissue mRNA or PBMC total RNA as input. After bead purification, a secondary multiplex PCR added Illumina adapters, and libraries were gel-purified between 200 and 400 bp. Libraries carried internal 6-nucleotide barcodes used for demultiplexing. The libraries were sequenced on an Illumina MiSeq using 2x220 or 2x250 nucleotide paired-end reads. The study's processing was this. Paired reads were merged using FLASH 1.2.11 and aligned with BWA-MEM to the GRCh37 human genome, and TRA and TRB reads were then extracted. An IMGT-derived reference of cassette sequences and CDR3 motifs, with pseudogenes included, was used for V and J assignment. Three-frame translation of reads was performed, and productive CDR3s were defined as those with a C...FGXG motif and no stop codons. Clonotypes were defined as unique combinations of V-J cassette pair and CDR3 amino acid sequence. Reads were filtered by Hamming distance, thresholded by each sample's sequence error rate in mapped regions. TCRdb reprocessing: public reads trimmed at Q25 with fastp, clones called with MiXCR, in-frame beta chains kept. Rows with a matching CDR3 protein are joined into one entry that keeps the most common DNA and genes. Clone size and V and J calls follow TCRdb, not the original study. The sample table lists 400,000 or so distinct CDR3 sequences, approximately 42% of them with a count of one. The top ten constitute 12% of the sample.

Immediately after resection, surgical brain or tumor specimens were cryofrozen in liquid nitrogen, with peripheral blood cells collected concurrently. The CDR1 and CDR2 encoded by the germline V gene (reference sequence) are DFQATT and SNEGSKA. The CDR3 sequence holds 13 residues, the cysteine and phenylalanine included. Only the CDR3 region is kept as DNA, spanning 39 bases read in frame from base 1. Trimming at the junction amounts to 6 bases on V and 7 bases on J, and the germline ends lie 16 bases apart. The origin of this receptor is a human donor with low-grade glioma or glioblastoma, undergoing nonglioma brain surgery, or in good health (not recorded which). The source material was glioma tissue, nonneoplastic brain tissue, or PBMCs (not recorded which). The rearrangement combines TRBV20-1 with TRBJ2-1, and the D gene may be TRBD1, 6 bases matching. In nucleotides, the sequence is TGCAGTGCCCTAAAGGGGGAGTTAAATGAGCAGTTCTTC. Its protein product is CSALKGELNEQFF.